What follows are 26 T cell receptor beta chains derived from one specimen sequenced in a study of blood T cells in healthy people across ages. Together with a sample-barcoded 5' primer, a J-beta primer mix was included in a second PCR lasting about 7 to 12 cycles. TCRdb ran MiXCR on the 5' RACE reads and lists one entry per CDR3 protein. The sample yields about 1.1 million distinct CDR3 sequences, around two fifths seen once. The sample comprised blood. The receptor source for this set is a man between 18 and 29 years old in good health.

The V and J genes are TRBV3-1 and TRBJ2-1; the D gene is possibly TRBD2 (5 bases). CDR1 and CDR2 (germline): LGHDT, YNNKEL (reference sequence). The CDR3 is made up of 16 amino acids. Trimming took 4 bases from V and 3 from J, leaving 16 bases between them. The DNA for the CDR3 is TGTGCCAGCAGCCTCGACCTAGCAGACCACTACAATGAGCAGTTCTTC. The encoded protein is CASSLDLADHYNEQFF.

This clonotype was detected only a few times. This sequence joins TRBV6-2 or TRBV6-3 and TRBJ2-1; D is possibly TRBD1 (5 bases). V dropped 2 bases and J dropped 5 bases, with 13 bases sitting between them. From germline, CDR1 is MNHEY and CDR2 SVGEGT. The CDR3 is 15 amino acids. The CDR3 sequence is CASSYVQGSDNEQFF. DNA of the CDR3: TGTGCCAGCAGTTACGTCCAGGGTTCTGACAATGAGCAGTTCTTC.

This clonotype was observed a handful of times. This sequence joins TRBV7-2 and TRBJ1-6, with D hard to call. V shed 3 bases and J shed 0 bases, with 3 bases lying between them. CDR3 length: 14 residues. CDR1 is SGHTA, CDR2 FQGNSA, per germline. DNA of the CDR3: TGTGCCAGCAGCTTCAGCTCCTATAATTCACCCCTCCACTTT. Its translation is CASSFSSYNSPLHF.

This clonotype is a singleton in its sample. This rearrangement joins TRBV20-1 to TRBJ2-5, with TRBD1 matching over 8 bases. The germline V gene has CDR1 DFQATT and CDR2 SNEGSKA (reference sequence). The CDR3 sequence is 13 residues long. V was clipped by 7 bases and J by 11 bases; unmatched bases: 15. For the CDR3, the DNA is TGCAGTGGCCGTGGACAGGGCCCCAATGAGCAGTACTTC. This sequence encodes CSGRGQGPNEQYF.

The chain recombines TRBV7-2 with TRBJ2-3; D call uncertain. CDR3 size: 11 residues. With 5 bases removed from V and 8 bases from J, the gap between germline ends came to 8 bases. Germline CDR1 is SGHTA and CDR2 is FQGNSA. CDR3 DNA sequence: TGTGCCAGCAGCATCTCAGTTACGCAGTATTTT. Encoded protein: CASSISVTQYF.

This chain uses TRBV12-3 or TRBV12-4 with TRBJ1-1; TRBD1 is a possible D gene (5 bases). There are 11 residues in the CDR3. Trimming left V 7 bases short and J 7 bases short, with 10 bases between. In nucleotides, the CDR3 is TGTGCCAGCACCGAGACAGATGAAGCTTTCTTT. This translates into CASTETDEAFF.

This clonotype has just a few counts. The junction departs from germline at one end; a sequencing error may be responsible. V and J are TRBV5-4 and TRBJ2-3, with TRBD2 as a possible D gene (6 bases). Germline-derived CDR1 and CDR2 are SGHNT and YYREEE (reference sequence). The CDR3 spans 16 residues. DNA of the CDR3: TGTGCCCGCAGCTTGGGGGGAAGCCCTAGCACAGATACGCAGTATTTT. It encodes CARSLGGSPSTDTQYF.

This clonotype was seen a few times. The V gene is TRBV27, the J gene TRBJ1-6; no clear D. Between the trimmed V and J ends, which lost 5 bases and 3 bases, there was a span of 20 bases. CDR3 length: 18 amino acids. The germline V gene encodes CDR1 MNHEY and CDR2 SMNVEV (reference sequence). Written as DNA, the CDR3 is TGTGCCAGCAGTCCCTATCCCAAACGACGGGGCTATAATTCACCCCTCCACTTT. The encoded protein is CASSPYPKRRGYNSPLHF.

With regard to this clonotype: Its ends do not fully match the called genes, so a read error is possible. This chain connects TRBV12-3 or TRBV12-4 to TRBJ1-6; TRBD1 matches 8 bases. The CDR3 length is 14 residues. CDR3 nucleotides: TGTGCCGGCAGACGACAGGGGCCGGAGTCACCCCTCCACTTT. Translating gives CAGRRQGPESPLHF.

On this clonotype itself: An end of the junction does not agree with germline; a read error may underlie this. The chain uses TRBV6-1 and TRBJ2-3; D is ambiguous. This CDR3 contains 13 residues. CDR1 MNHNS and CDR2 SASEGT come from the germline V gene. The DNA for the CDR3 is TGTACCAGCGAGGCAATCAGCACAGATACGCAGTATTTT. This sequence encodes CTSEAISTDTQYF.

V and J are TRBV20-1 and TRBJ2-3; TRBD2 aligns across 11 bases. The germline gives CDR1 DFQATT, CDR2 SNEGSKA (reference sequence). CDR3 length: 15 residues. With V trimmed by 8 bases and J by 3 bases, 10 bases remained unmatched. The CDR3 bases are TGCAGTCCCCGGATAGCGGGGGGGCAAACAGATACGCAGTATTTT. It encodes CSPRIAGGQTDTQYF.

The chain has TRBV5-1 and TRBJ1-1, with D hard to call. V dropped 5 bases and J dropped 1 base, with 12 bases sitting between them. Looked up from germline, CDR1 is SGHRS and CDR2 is YFSETQ. This CDR3 contains 14 residues. The CDR3 sequence is CASREVTENTEAFF. CDR3 in DNA: TGCGCCAGCAGAGAAGTTACAGAGAACACTGAAGCTTTCTTT.

V is TRBV4-1 and J is TRBJ2-1; no clear D. The V gene lost 2 bases and the J gene lost 10 bases, with 12 bases spanning the gap. Germline CDR1 MGHRA, CDR2 YSYEKL. The CDR3 length is 13 residues. CDR3 sequence reads: CASSQQTLNEQFF. CDR3 coding DNA: TGCGCCAGCAGCCAACAAACTTTAAACGAGCAGTTCTTC.

The V gene is TRBV20-1, the J gene TRBJ2-3; D possibly matches TRBD1 or TRBD2 (7 bases each). Germline values: CDR1 DFQATT, CDR2 SNEGSKA (reference sequence). The length of the CDR3 is 11 residues. Trimming took 8 bases from V and 5 from J, leaving 11 bases between them. CDR3 bases: TGCAGTCAGGGGGGGGTAGATACGCAGTATTTT. This translates into CSQGGVDTQYF.

This chain uses TRBV11-2 with TRBJ2-1, with 16 nucleotides matching TRBD2. The germline V gene encodes CDR1 SGHAT and CDR2 FQNNGV. The CDR3 spans 21 residues. Unmatched junction bases numbered 11, after V lost 1 base and J lost 2 bases. The CDR3 region is CASSLVNSGLAGGHTYNEQFF. The CDR3 DNA reads as TGTGCCAGCAGCTTAGTGAACTCGGGACTAGCGGGGGGGCACACCTACAATGAGCAGTTCTTC.

This clonotype was recorded at least ten times. V usage is TRBV4-2 and J usage is TRBJ2-1, with D unresolved. V was clipped by 0 bases and J by 0 bases, with 9 bases between them. The CDR3 extends over 16 amino acids. Germline CDR1 LGHNA, CDR2 YNFKEQ. The CDR3 loop reads CASSQEPKRSYNEQFF. For the CDR3, the DNA is TGTGCCAGCAGCCAAGAGCCCAAGCGCTCCTACAATGAGCAGTTCTTC.

This clonotype was seen more than once but under ten times. The CDR3 region is CASSLAGGIRSEAFF. CDR3 nucleotide sequence: TGTGCCAGCAGCTTAGCGGGGGGAATTAGATCTGAAGCTTTCTTT. The rearrangement uses TRBV7-6 and TRBJ1-1; weak D call: TRBD1 (5 bases). The CDR3 covers 15 residues. V gave up 0 bases and J gave up 6 bases, with 14 bases separating them. Germline CDR1 SGHVS, CDR2 FNYEAQ.

The chain carries TRBV4-3 and TRBJ1-1; maybe TRBD1 (5 bases). Germline V lookup: CDR1 LGHNA, CDR2 YSLEER. The V and J ends lost 1 base and 4 bases respectively, with 10 bases between them. The CDR3 sequence is 14 residues long. CDR3 nucleotides: TGCGCCAGCAGCCAAGCCCCAGGGACCACTGAAGCTTTCTTT. This gives the protein CASSQAPGTTEAFF.

In the case of this clonotype: A much more abundant neighbour one base away suggests this may be a read error. The chain couples TRBV5-1 to TRBJ2-3; TRBD2 matches at 10 bases. The V segment lost 9 bases and the J segment 6 bases; nucleotides outside the gene matches: 13. The CDR3 covers 15 residues. Germline lookup yields CDR1 SGHRS and CDR2 YFSETQ. The CDR3 here is CANRIEGLAYDTQYF. CDR3 nucleotides: TGCGCCAACAGAATCGAGGGACTAGCGTACGATACGCAGTATTTT.

This clonotype was seen more than once but under ten times. The V and J genes are TRBV5-1 and TRBJ2-5; D unclear. Trimming removed 5 bases from V and 0 bases from J, with 11 bases in between. The CDR3 is made up of 14 amino acids. CDR1 is SGHRS, CDR2 YFSETQ, per germline. The CDR3 here is CASSPDRNQETQYF. DNA for the CDR3: TGCGCCAGCAGTCCCGATCGGAACCAAGAGACCCAGTACTTC. Variable domain in full (rest from reference TRBV5-1 and TRBJ2-5): KAGVTQTPRYLIKTRGQQVTLSCSPISGHRSVSWYQQTPGQGLQFLFEYFSETQRNKGNFPGRFSGRQFSNSRSEMNVSTLELGDSALYLCASSPDRNQETQYFGPGTRLLVL.

This clonotype has just a few counts. This chain connects TRBV29-1 to TRBJ1-2; D possibly corresponds to TRBD1 (5 bases). Germline V gene lookup returns CDR1 SQVTM and CDR2 ANQGSEA. There are 12 residues in the CDR3. V lost 4 bases, J lost 7 bases, and 13 bases lay in between. The CDR3 DNA reads as TGCAGCGTTGGCGACAGACTCAGTGGCTACACCTTC. It translates to CSVGDRLSGYTF.

There are a few counts of this clonotype. The chain recombines TRBV20-1 with TRBJ2-5; the match to TRBD2 covers 9 bases. The CDR3 length is 17 residues. V gave up 3 bases and J gave up 1 base; unmatched junction bases: 12. Germline CDR1 DFQATT, CDR2 SNEGSKA (reference sequence). The CDR3 reads CSASPMAAGGPQETQYF. The CDR3, as DNA: TGCAGTGCTAGCCCAATGGCAGCGGGGGGTCCCCAAGAGACCCAGTACTTC.

This clonotype was detected a few times. This chain connects TRBV28 to TRBJ1-1; D gene ambiguous. Germline V gene data show CDR1 as MDHEN and CDR2 as SYDVKM. Trimming removed 6 bases from V and 11 bases from J, with 13 bases in between. This CDR3 is 11 amino acids long. In nucleotides, the CDR3 is TGTGCCAGCAGCCGGCCTTCACGGGCTTTCTTT. Its translation: CASSRPSRAFF.

In the case of this clonotype: A much larger clone sits a single nucleotide away, making a read error possible. The chain has TRBV2 and TRBJ1-5, with 8 bases lining up with TRBD1. Per germline, CDR1 SNHLY and CDR2 FYNNEI. The CDR3 has 14 residues. The CDR3: CTSSDRGPNQPQHF. CDR3 in DNA: TGTACCAGCAGTGACAGGGGACCAAATCAGCCCCAGCATTTT.

This chain connects TRBV6-4 to TRBJ2-2; D tentatively reads TRBD1 or TRBD2 (5 bases each). From germline, CDR1 is MRHNA and CDR2 SNTAGT. Trimming cost V 6 bases and J 3 bases, with 17 bases left between them. There are 16 residues in the CDR3. CDR3 region: CASSPEGWSHTGELFF. The CDR3 nucleotides are TGTGCCAGCAGCCCCGAGGGGTGGTCCCACACCGGGGAGCTGTTTTTT.

The rearrangement links TRBV20-1 to TRBJ2-1, with D hard to call. The CDR3 extends over 11 amino acids. V dropped 7 bases and J dropped 5 bases, with 9 bases sitting between them. Germline-derived CDR1 and CDR2 are DFQATT and SNEGSKA (reference sequence). The CDR3 DNA follows: TGCAGTGGCGTCGGAGACAATGAGCAGTTCTTC. It encodes CSGVGDNEQFF.